Below, 2 T cell receptor beta chains from the same sample are listed, as sequenced in a study of T cell responses to AZD1222 COVID-19 vaccine. The repertoire was sequenced with immunoSEQ multiplex PCR; TCRdb's copy has only in-frame clones and lacks some. The repertoire includes about 150,000 clones, 85% to 95% of them detected once, and 0.95% to 1.5% sits in the top ten. The sample in question was peripheral blood, obtained on day 0 of AZD1222 vaccination. The receptors originated from an adult in good health.

The chain links TRBV19 to TRBJ2-1; D is uncertain. Germline lookup yields CDR1 LNHDA and CDR2 SQIVND (reference sequence). The V end lost 3 bases, the J end lost 10 bases, and 13 bases lay between the germline ends. CDR3 size: 13 residues. The CDR3 protein is CASSMVGMGEQFF. Written as DNA, the CDR3 is TGTGCCAGTAGTATGGTAGGGATGGGAGAGCAGTTCTTC.

The chain has TRBV10-2 and TRBJ2-7, with D possibly called TRBD1 or TRBD2 (5 bases each). This CDR3 region has 15 residues. V lost 1 base and J 7 bases, leaving 17 bases between the germline ends. CDR1 and CDR2 (germline): WSHSY, SAAADI. The CDR3 nucleotides read TGCGCCAGCAGTGAGTGGGACGGAATTATAGGTGAGCAGTACGTC. It yields the protein CASSEWDGIIGEQYV.